Below, 8 T cell receptor beta chains from the same sample are listed, as sequenced in a study of shared clonotypes between healthy human individuals. The table came from immunoSEQ multiplex PCR; TCRdb's copy has only in-frame clones and leaves some out. The repertoire holds around 1,000,000 clones, roughly 80% seen once, with more than 0.85% in the top ten. Material for sequencing was memory CD4+ T cells from PBMCs. Subset denoted: CD45RA-negative fraction. The receptors come from a man younger than 30 in good health. Some clones in this sample may be carry-over from other donors' samples.

Here the CDR3 reads CASSFGNHNEQFF. The CDR3 DNA follows: TGTGCCAGCAGCTTTGGGAATCACAATGAGCAGTTCTTC. J is TRBJ2-1 and V is TRBV11-2; D ambiguous. Germline lookup yields CDR1 SGHAT and CDR2 FQNNGV. The CDR3 has 13 residues. The V end lost 3 bases, the J end lost 5 bases, and 8 bases lay between the germline ends.

This chain uses TRBV5-6 with TRBJ2-7, with no clear D. CDR3 length equals 15 residues. CDR1 is SGHDT and CDR2 is YYEEEE in the germline V gene. Trimming took off 0 bases at V and 2 bases at J, with 12 bases between the two ends. The CDR3 DNA reads TGTGCCAGCAGCTTGGCAGGATCCCTTACCTACGAGCAGTACTTC. Amino acids: CASSLAGSLTYEQYF.

The gene calls are TRBV11-2 and TRBJ1-1; no firm D call. V lost 5 bases and J lost 2, with 12 bases in between. This CDR3 region has 14 residues. The germline CDR1 and CDR2 sequences are SGHAT and FQNNGV. CDR3 sequence: CASSTGRTNTEAFF. In nucleotides, the CDR3 is TGTGCCAGCAGCACTGGACGGACTAACACTGAAGCTTTCTTT.

This clone was seen a single time. This chain uses TRBV2 with TRBJ1-2; TRBD1 might be the D (6 bases). This CDR3 region has 14 residues. The germline V and J ends were trimmed by 7 bases and 4 bases, with 16 bases remaining between them. Germline CDR1 and CDR2: SNHLY and FYNNEI. The DNA for the CDR3 is TGTGCCAGCAATGACCGGGGGCCGGGCTATGGCTACACCTTC. It encodes CASNDRGPGYGYTF. The full variable domain, rest sourced from reference TRBV2 and TRBJ1-2, is EPEVTQTPSHQVTQMGQEVILRCVPISNHLYFYWYRQILGQKVEFLVSFYNNEISEKSEIFDDQFSVERPDGSNFTLKIRSTKLEDSAMYFCASNDRGPGYGYTFGSGTRLTVV.

The chain couples TRBV4-1 to TRBJ2-3; the match to TRBD2 covers 14 bases. This CDR3 has 17 amino acids. After removal of 0 bases from V and 6 bases from J, the junction contained 5 bases not matched to a gene. Germline V lookup: CDR1 MGHRA, CDR2 YSYEKL. The CDR3 loop reads CASSQEGTSGSRDTQYF. The CDR3 DNA is TGCGCCAGCAGCCAAGAAGGGACTAGCGGGAGCAGGGATACGCAGTATTTT.

The chain employs TRBV10-3 and TRBJ2-1; 7 positions agree with TRBD2. J gave up 0 bases and V 0 bases, and 5 bases lay outside the gene matches. The V gene's germline CDR1 is ENHRY and CDR2 SYGVKD. There are 17 residues in the CDR3. CDR3 sequence reads: CAISESLGLYSYNEQFF. The CDR3 DNA sequence: TGTGCCATCAGTGAGTCGTTGGGACTATACTCCTACAATGAGCAGTTCTTC.

Concerning this clone itself: The junction and the germline gene differ at one end; a read error may be behind it. Other DNA sequences in the sample encode the same CDR3. The chain has TRBV14 and TRBJ2-2; TRBD2 aligns across 9 bases. The CDR3 runs to 17 residues. Germline assignment: CDR1 SGHDN and CDR2 FVKESK. CDR3 sequence: CASSQGTPSGDTGELFF. The CDR3 region has the DNA TGTGCCAGCAGCCAAGGTACACCTAGCGGGGACACTGGGGAGCTGTTTTTT.

V gene TRBV30 combines with J gene TRBJ1-1, with D perhaps matching TRBD1 (6 bases). CDR1 is GTSNPN and CDR2 is SVGIG in the germline V gene (reference sequence). The CDR3 totals 13 residues. V dropped 2 bases and J dropped 5 bases, with 12 bases sitting between them. The CDR3 DNA sequence: TGTGCCTGGAGTACTCAGGGGTATACTGAAGCTTTCTTT. Protein product: CAWSTQGYTEAFF.